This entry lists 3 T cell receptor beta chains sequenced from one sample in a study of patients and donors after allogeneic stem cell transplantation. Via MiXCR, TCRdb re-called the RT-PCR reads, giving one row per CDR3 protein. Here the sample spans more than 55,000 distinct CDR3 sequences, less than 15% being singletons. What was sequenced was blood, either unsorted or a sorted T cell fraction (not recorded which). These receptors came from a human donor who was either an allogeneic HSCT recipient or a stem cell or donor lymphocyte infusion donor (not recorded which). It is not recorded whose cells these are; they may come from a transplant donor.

DNA of the CDR3: TGTGCCAGCAGTTTAATAAAGAACGGTGTTTGGGGAAACACCATATATTTT. This codes for CASSLIKNGVWGNTIYF. This chain uses TRBV27 with TRBJ1-3; no clear D. The CDR3 is made up of 17 amino acids. Between the trimmed V and J ends, which lost 2 bases and 4 bases, there was a span of 18 bases. From germline, CDR1 is MNHEY and CDR2 SMNVEV (reference sequence).

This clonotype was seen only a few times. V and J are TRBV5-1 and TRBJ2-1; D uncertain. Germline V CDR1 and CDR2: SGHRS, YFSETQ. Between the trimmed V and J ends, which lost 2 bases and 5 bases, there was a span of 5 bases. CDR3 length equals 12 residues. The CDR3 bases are TGCGCCAGCAGCTTTCCTCACAATGAGCAGTTCTTC. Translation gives CASSFPHNEQFF.

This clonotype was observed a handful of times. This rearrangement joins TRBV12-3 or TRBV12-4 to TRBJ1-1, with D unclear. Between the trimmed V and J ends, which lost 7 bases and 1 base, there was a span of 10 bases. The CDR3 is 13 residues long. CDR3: CASNVVGNTEAFF. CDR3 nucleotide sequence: TGTGCCAGCAACGTGGTAGGGAACACTGAAGCTTTCTTT.